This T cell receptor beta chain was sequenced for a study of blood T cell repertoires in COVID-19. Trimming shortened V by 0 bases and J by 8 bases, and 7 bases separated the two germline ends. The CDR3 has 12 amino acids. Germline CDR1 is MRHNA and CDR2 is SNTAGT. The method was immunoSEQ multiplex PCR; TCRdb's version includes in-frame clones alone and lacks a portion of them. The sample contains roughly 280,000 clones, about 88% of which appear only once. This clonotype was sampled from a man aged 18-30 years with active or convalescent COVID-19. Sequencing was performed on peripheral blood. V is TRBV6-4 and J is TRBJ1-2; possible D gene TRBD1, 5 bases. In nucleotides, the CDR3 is TGTGCCAGCAGTGACTCGAGACAGGGCTACACCTTC. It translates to CASSDSRQGYTF.